A single T cell receptor (beta chain) is shown here with its context. Its specificity is unknown. The length of the CDR3 is 16 residues. From germline, CDR1 is SGHNT and CDR2 YYREEE (reference sequence). V lost 4 bases, J lost 0 bases, and 7 bases stayed unmatched. Produced via immunoSEQ multiplex PCR; TCRdb's table is partial and in-frame only. This sample has tens of thousands of clones, with roughly nine tenths found just once. The data originate from a study of T cell clones after liver transplantation. Across the study: Until 12-24 months post-transplant, subjects got standard immunosuppression and no induction. Timepoints were pre-transplant, pre-withdrawal, and after withdrawal was completed or failed.

Points from the study as a whole: Post-transplant time points were not standardized, so conclusions are preliminary. Migration into the graft, not deletion, may explain lost graft donor-reactive T cells.

The sample consisted of CD4+ T cells from blood, taken before liver transplant. The gene calls are TRBV5-4 and TRBJ2-3; 8 nucleotides match TRBD2. The receptor comes from a human donor who received a liver transplant. The CDR3 reads CASSLLSGTSTDTQYF. Here the CDR3 DNA reads TGTGCCAGCAGCCTCCTTAGCGGGACTAGCACAGATACGCAGTATTTT.